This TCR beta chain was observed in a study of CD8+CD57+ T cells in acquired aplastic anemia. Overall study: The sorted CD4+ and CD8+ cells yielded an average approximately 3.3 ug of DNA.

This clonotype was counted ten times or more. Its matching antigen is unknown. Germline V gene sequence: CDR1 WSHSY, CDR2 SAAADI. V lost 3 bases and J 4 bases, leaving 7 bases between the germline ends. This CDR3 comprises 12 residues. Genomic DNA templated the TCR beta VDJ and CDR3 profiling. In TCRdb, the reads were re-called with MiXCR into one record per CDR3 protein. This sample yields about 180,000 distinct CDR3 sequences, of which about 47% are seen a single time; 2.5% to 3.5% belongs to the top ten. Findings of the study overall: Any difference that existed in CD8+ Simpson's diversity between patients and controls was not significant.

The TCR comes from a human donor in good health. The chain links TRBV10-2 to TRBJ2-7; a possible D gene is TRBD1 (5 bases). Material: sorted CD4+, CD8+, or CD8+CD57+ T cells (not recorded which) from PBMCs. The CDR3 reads CASSDQGYEQYF. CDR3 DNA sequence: TGCGCCAGCAGTGACCAGGGTTACGAGCAGTACTTC.